The 10 T cell receptor beta chains below come from one sample, sequenced in a study of blood T cell repertoires in COVID-19. Here immunoSEQ multiplex PCR was the method, and the copy in TCRdb shows in-frame clones only, minus some. Seen here are some 320,000 clones, more than 75% observed once, and the top ten hold 2.6%. Specimen: PBMCs or T cells enriched from blood (not recorded which). The receptors come from a man between 60 and 70 years old who had recovered from COVID-19.

This clone has a single count. At the DNA level, this CDR3 is encoded by other sequences in the same sample as well. This chain uses TRBV30 with TRBJ1-5; D is unresolved. The V and J ends lost 2 bases and 1 base respectively, with 6 bases between them. The CDR3 is made up of 13 amino acids. Germline-derived CDR1 and CDR2 are GTSNPN and SVGIG (reference sequence). CDR3 nucleotide sequence: TGTGCCTGGAGTACAGTGAGCAATCAGCCCCAGCATTTT. It codes for CAWSTVSNQPQHF.

V gene TRBV11-3 combines with J gene TRBJ1-2; the D is unclear. The germline CDR1 and CDR2 sequences are SGHNT and YENEEA. The CDR3 runs 15 residues. V lost 5 bases and J lost 0, with 13 bases in between. CDR3 DNA: TGTGCCAGCAGCCCCCAGACAAGAGCTAACTATGGCTACACCTTC. Translated, it gives CASSPQTRANYGYTF.

The chain combines TRBV3-1 (or the pseudogene TRBV3-2) with TRBJ1-1; the match to TRBD1 covers 7 bases. The V segment lost 3 bases and the J segment 7 bases; nucleotides outside the gene matches: 2. The CDR3 has 12 amino acids. The V gene's germline CDR1 is LGHDT and CDR2 YNNKEL (reference sequence). CDR3 sequence: CASSHGQVEAFF. The CDR3 bases are TGTGCCAGCAGCCACGGACAGGTTGAAGCTTTCTTT.

The V and J genes are TRBV4-2 and TRBJ1-2; no definite D call. V shed 0 bases and J shed 7 bases, with 24 bases lying between them. Germline CDR1 reads LGHNA; CDR2 reads YNFKEQ. The CDR3 totals 18 residues. CDR3 bases: TGTGCCAGCAGCCAAGATAGACCAGCGCCTCCAGTTATAAGTGGCTACACCTTC. This translates into CASSQDRPAPPVISGYTF.

V is TRBV4-2 and J is TRBJ1-6, with TRBD1 as a possible D gene (5 bases). With 4 bases removed from V and 8 bases from J, the gap between germline ends came to 12 bases. This CDR3 comprises 14 residues. Germline assignment: CDR1 LGHNA and CDR2 YNFKEQ. Here the CDR3 reads CASSLLAGDSPLHF. DNA of the CDR3: TGTGCCAGCAGCCTACTGGCGGGGGATTCACCCCTCCACTTT.

The V call is TRBV4-1, the J call TRBJ1-6; 9 bases fit TRBD1. The V and J ends lost 3 bases and 6 bases, in that order; junction bases with no gene match: 9. Per the germline V gene, CDR1 is MGHRA and CDR2 is YSYEKL. The CDR3 covers 17 residues. This CDR3 reads CASSQTQGALSNSPLHF. The CDR3 DNA reads as TGCGCCAGCAGCCAGACACAGGGGGCTCTAAGTAATTCACCCCTCCACTTT.

The CDR3 DNA follows: TGTGCCAGCAGCCGGACAGGGACCGGGACTGAAGCTTTCTTT. Protein sequence: CASSRTGTGTEAFF. The chain has TRBV3-1 (or the pseudogene TRBV3-2) and TRBJ1-1; 8 nucleotides agree with TRBD1. This CDR3 region has 14 residues. V gave up 4 bases and J gave up 5 bases; unmatched junction bases: 6. The V gene's germline CDR1 is LGHDT and CDR2 YNNKEL (reference sequence).

This rearrangement joins TRBV18 to TRBJ2-2, with unresolved D. The germline V gene encodes CDR1 KGHSH and CDR2 LQKENI. V dropped 1 base and J dropped 0 bases, with 9 bases sitting between them. The CDR3 sequence is 16 residues long. The CDR3 DNA sequence: TGTGCCAGCTCACCACTGCTACAGACGAACACCGGGGAGCTGTTTTTT. Protein product: CASSPLLQTNTGELFF.

The gene calls are TRBV28 and TRBJ2-3; 7 bases agree with TRBD2. CDR1 MDHEN and CDR2 SYDVKM come from the germline V gene. This CDR3 is 14 amino acids long. V lost 8 bases and J lost 4; bases outside the gene matches: 9. CDR3 region: CASRGGIGPDTQYF. Here the CDR3 DNA reads TGTGCCAGCCGGGGAGGGATTGGTCCAGATACGCAGTATTTT.

V and J are TRBV19 and TRBJ1-5; D possibly corresponds to TRBD1 (6 bases). CDR1 and CDR2 from the germline V gene are LNHDA and SQIVND (reference sequence). V lost 3 bases and J 0 bases, leaving 9 bases between the germline ends. CDR3 length equals 15 residues. The CDR3 DNA sequence: TGTGCCAGTAGTATTTACAGGGATAGCAATCAGCCCCAGCATTTT. Its translation: CASSIYRDSNQPQHF.